This TCR beta chain was retrieved from a study of blood T cell repertoires in COVID-19. Sequencing was performed with immunoSEQ multiplex PCR; in TCRdb, only in-frame clones are kept and a portion is missing. Of some 130,000 clones in the sample, 80% to 90% were seen once. The CDR3 runs 16 residues. V lost 0 bases and J 0 bases, leaving 10 bases between the germline ends. The V gene's germline CDR1 is LNHNV and CDR2 YYDKDF (reference sequence). This receptor was identified in a man in his fifties or sixties with COVID-19, enrolled during active disease. Sample: peripheral blood. The chain employs TRBV15 and TRBJ2-3; TRBD2 is a possible D gene (5 bases). The CDR3 DNA follows: TGTGCCACCAGCAGAGATAAGAGGGCTAGCACAGATACGCAGTATTTT. It specifies CATSRDKRASTDTQYF. Together with reference TRBV15 and TRBJ2-3, the CDR3 gives the full variable domain: DAMVIQNPRYQVTQFGKPVTLSCSQTLNHNVMYWYQQKSSQAPKLLFHYYDKDFNNEADTPDNFQSRRPNTSFCFLDIRSPGLGDTAMYLCATSRDKRASTDTQYFGPGTRLTVL.